In its sample, the clone carrying this TCR beta chain was seen a few times. This record belongs to a study of T-cell reconstitution after alpha-beta-depleted transplantation in children. Preparing the TCRbeta library involved the use of unique molecular identifiers. TCRdb reprocessed the PCR reads via MiXCR and lists one record per CDR3 protein. The sample records some 400,000 distinct CDR3 sequences, roughly 20% being singletons. Germline lookup yields CDR1 DFQATT and CDR2 SNEGSKA (reference sequence). CDR3 length: 13 amino acids. The V gene lost 4 bases and the J gene lost 1 base, with 10 bases spanning the gap.

The chain couples TRBV20-1 to TRBJ1-1; no clear D. The sequence derives from a human donor who donated a stem cell graft to a child with acute myeloid leukemia. Sequencing used PBMCs from the stem cell graft donor, obtained from the stem cell graft. CDR3 sequence: CSAITGKNTEAFF. DNA of the CDR3: TGCAGTGCTATCACCGGGAAGAACACTGAAGCTTTCTTT.